Following are 17 T cell receptor beta chains from one sample sequenced in a study of early stage breast cancer tumors. TCRdb's copy holds only in-frame clones and misses some; the assay was immunoSEQ multiplex PCR. The data hold about 28,000 clones, with about 80% observed a single time. The sample was blood. These receptors were collected from a person in their 60s with breast cancer.

This chain connects TRBV9 to TRBJ2-3; a possible D gene is TRBD2 (6 bases). The V end lost 3 bases, the J end lost 1 base, and 9 bases lay between the germline ends. Germline V gives CDR1 SGDLS, CDR2 YYNGEE. The CDR3 runs 14 residues. The CDR3, as DNA: TGTGCCAGCAGCGGCGGGGCCGGCACAGATACGCAGTATTTT. Amino acid sequence: CASSGGAGTDTQYF.

This sequence joins TRBV7-9 and TRBJ2-7; D not certain. The CDR3 length is 13 residues. Trimming shortened V by 1 base and J by 9 bases, and 13 bases separated the two germline ends. CDR1 and CDR2 from the germline V gene are SEHNR and FQNEAQ (reference sequence). CDR3 in amino acids: CASSLDVRGVQYF. As DNA, the CDR3 is TGTGCCAGCAGCTTAGATGTCCGAGGTGTGCAGTACTTC.

The sample holds a few counts of this clone. The chain has TRBV27 and TRBJ2-7, with D uncertain. The CDR3 contains 15 residues. Germline V lookup: CDR1 MNHEY, CDR2 SMNVEV (reference sequence). V gave up 4 bases and J gave up 4 bases, with 17 bases separating them. The CDR3 DNA reads as TGTGCCAGCAGTTCCGAAGGCCTAGTCCCATACGAGCAGTACTTC. This translates into CASSSEGLVPYEQYF.

The J gene is TRBJ2-3, the V gene TRBV29-1; 7 bases line up with TRBD2. The CDR3 is 14 amino acids. The germline V gene encodes CDR1 SQVTM and CDR2 ANQGSEA. V was pared by 4 bases and J by 5 bases, with 9 bases of the junction left unmatched. As DNA, the CDR3 is TGCAGCGTTGGTGGGGGAGGGCCGCAAGATACGCAGTATTTT. This sequence encodes CSVGGGGPQDTQYF.

This clone was picked up a small number of times. The chain links TRBV6-5 to TRBJ2-7; 7 bases align to TRBD1. The CDR3 totals 14 residues. Germline V lookup: CDR1 MNHEY, CDR2 SVGAGI. V lost 6 bases and J lost 4; bases outside the gene matches: 9. The CDR3 spells CASSRQGGVYEQYF. Written as DNA, the CDR3 is TGTGCCAGCAGCAGACAGGGCGGCGTATACGAGCAGTACTTC.

This chain joins TRBV7-9 and TRBJ2-7, with TRBD1 as a possible D gene (6 bases). V dropped 1 base and J dropped 4 bases, with 11 bases sitting between them. The CDR3 sequence is 14 residues long. Germline-derived CDR1 and CDR2 are SEHNR and FQNEAQ (reference sequence). The CDR3 DNA follows: TGTGCCAGCAGCTTAGGGGGCCAGGGGTACGAGCAGTACTTC. It is translated as CASSLGGQGYEQYF.

This clone appeared once. The chain couples TRBV10-3 to TRBJ2-2, with 7 bases aligning to TRBD2. Per the germline V gene, CDR1 is ENHRY and CDR2 is SYGVKD. V lost 7 bases and J lost 4; bases outside the gene matches: 0. The CDR3 loop spans 12 amino acids. DNA of the CDR3: TGTGCCATCACGGGGGGCACCGGGGAGCTGTTTTTT. Protein product: CAITGGTGELFF.

This chain joins TRBV19 and TRBJ2-5, with D perhaps TRBD1 (6 bases). In germline, CDR1 is LNHDA, CDR2 SQIVND (reference sequence). V lost 5 bases to trimming and J lost 5 bases, with 15 bases between them. The length of the CDR3 is 14 residues. CDR3 sequence: CASSQGHARETQYF. As DNA, the CDR3 is TGTGCCAGTAGTCAGGGGCACGCACGGGAGACCCAGTACTTC.

V and J are TRBV27 and TRBJ1-1, with unresolved D. Trimming pared 4 bases from V and 4 bases from J, leaving 13 bases between. The length of the CDR3 is 14 residues. The germline gives CDR1 MNHEY, CDR2 SMNVEV (reference sequence). The CDR3 nucleotides are TGTGCCAGCAGTTCCAGCGAGGTGATCACTGAAGCTTTCTTT. Amino acids: CASSSSEVITEAFF.

The chain carries TRBV12-5 and TRBJ2-5; D is unclear. CDR3 size: 14 residues. V was clipped by 4 bases and J by 5 bases, with 14 bases between them. The V gene's germline CDR1 is LGHNT and CDR2 FRNRAP. DNA of the CDR3: TGTGCTAGTGGTTCGGGTTCAATCGGGGAGACCCAGTACTTC. Translation gives CASGSGSIGETQYF.

The rearrangement joins TRBV11-2 to TRBJ2-7; possible D gene TRBD2, 6 bases. Trimming shortened V by 0 bases and J by 2 bases, and 14 bases separated the two germline ends. Per the germline V gene, CDR1 is SGHAT and CDR2 is FQNNGV. This CDR3 region has 16 residues. CDR3 residues: CASSLEYGSRPYEQYF. The CDR3 nucleotides read TGTGCCAGCAGCTTAGAGTACGGGAGTCGACCCTACGAGCAGTACTTC.

V gene TRBV5-6 combines with J gene TRBJ1-5, with TRBD1 identical over 7 bases. CDR3 length: 16 amino acids. The germline gives CDR1 SGHDT, CDR2 YYEEEE. J was trimmed by 5 bases and V by 1 base; bases with no gene match: 9. CDR3 loop: CASSLQNTGADQPQHF. In nucleotides, the CDR3 is TGTGCCAGCAGCTTGCAGAACACAGGGGCCGATCAGCCCCAGCATTTT.

The chain recombines TRBV6-1 with TRBJ1-5; D is possibly TRBD1 (5 bases). Germline CDR1 is MNHNS and CDR2 is SASEGT. V was trimmed by 5 bases and J by 13 bases, leaving 18 bases between them. CDR3 length: 13 residues. The CDR3 protein is CASSPRGSGSQHF. The CDR3 region has the DNA TGTGCCAGCAGTCCGCGGGGGTCAGGCTCGCAGCATTTT.

The chain couples TRBV6-1 to TRBJ2-7; D might be TRBD1 (5 bases). V was pared by 8 bases and J by 3 bases, with 14 bases between. Germline-derived CDR1 and CDR2 are MNHNS and SASEGT. The CDR3 runs to 13 residues. The CDR3 DNA sequence: TGTGCCAGCGGCCTTGGGGCTTACTACGAGCAGTACTTC. It is translated as CASGLGAYYEQYF.

This chain joins TRBV7-8 and TRBJ2-2, with 8 positions matching TRBD2. Germline CDR1 and CDR2: SGHVS and FQNEAQ. The ends lost 2 bases at V and 4 bases at J; junction bases unmatched: 6. The CDR3 runs to 16 residues. The CDR3 loop is CASSLPAGAGTGELFF. Here the CDR3 DNA reads TGTGCCAGCAGCTTACCAGCGGGAGCTGGCACCGGGGAGCTGTTTTTT.

The CDR3 protein is CAWSVPSGRTDTQYF. The CDR3 DNA follows: TGTGCCTGGAGTGTACCCAGCGGGAGGACAGATACGCAGTATTTT. The chain links TRBV30 to TRBJ2-3, with TRBD2 identical over 9 bases. Germline loops: CDR1 GTSNPN, CDR2 SVGIG (reference sequence). CDR3 size: 15 residues. V lost 0 bases and J lost 3; bases outside the gene matches: 4.

This rearrangement joins TRBV18 to TRBJ1-1; D remains unclear. CDR3 size: 12 residues. V was pared by 3 bases and J by 0 bases, with 2 bases between. Germline-derived CDR1 and CDR2 are KGHSH and LQKENI. This CDR3 reads CASSPMNTEAFF. CDR3 DNA sequence: TGTGCCAGCTCACCCATGAACACTGAAGCTTTCTTT.